The T cell receptor (beta chain) under discussion was sequenced for a study of shared clonotypes between healthy human individuals. Findings and limits, study-wide: An expected dependence of interdonor clonotype sharing on sequencing depth was noted.

In regard to this clone: Antigen unknown. This sequence is one base from a far larger clone and is likely a read error. The same CDR3 can be traced to other DNA sequences in this sample.

Evenly divided among several immunoSEQ plates was the genomic DNA of each subset. The repertoire was sequenced with immunoSEQ multiplex PCR; TCRdb's copy has only in-frame clones and lacks some. This sample has approximately 460,000 clones, with 77% found just once. Unsorted samples used tens of millions of PBMCs for genomic DNA. The CDR3 spans 14 residues. Germline values: CDR1 SNHLY, CDR2 FYNNEI. The specimen was PBMCs. This sequence was found in a woman between 40 and 55 years old in good health. Some clones in this sample may be carry-over from other donors' samples. This sequence joins TRBV2 and TRBJ1-4; D is perhaps TRBD1 (5 bases). CDR3 DNA sequence: TGCGCCAACCGGCGGGGGGAGAGCAATGAAAAACTGTTTTTT. It translates to CANRRGESNEKLFF.